The rows below give T cell receptor beta chains drawn from one sample of a study of blood T cell repertoires in COVID-19. Clones were sequenced by immunoSEQ multiplex PCR, and TCRdb holds only the in-frame ones, with some missing. The sample carries roughly 170,000 clones, 79% recorded once. Sequenced: peripheral blood. The receptors come from a woman in her fifties or sixties with COVID-19, enrolled during active disease. CDR3s leave out the opening cysteine and the closing phenylalanine or tryptophan. A clone size is listed for some rows: how often the clone was seen (once, few, many), or a class if it is expanded.

CDR3 length: 11; J gene: TRBJ2-7; V gene: TRBV5-1; clone size: .; CDR3 protein: ASSLAPGYEQY
CDR3 length: 15; J gene: TRBJ2-2; V gene: TRBV6-4; clone size: once; CDR3 protein: ASSDSRQTGDTGELF
CDR3 length: 11; J gene: TRBJ1-2; V gene: TRBV12-3/TRBV12-4; clone size: .; CDR3 protein: ATILTGNYGYT
CDR3 length: 16; J gene: TRBJ2-6; V gene: TRBV19; clone size: .; CDR3 protein: ASRNPGQGLGGANVLT
CDR3 length: 10; J gene: TRBJ1-1; V gene: TRBV18; clone size: .; CDR3 protein: ASSPADREAF
CDR3 length: 11; J gene: TRBJ2-7; V gene: TRBV12-3/TRBV12-4; clone size: .; CDR3 protein: ASSFSGTYEQY
CDR3 length: 11; J gene: TRBJ1-2; V gene: TRBV6-5; clone size: .; CDR3 protein: ASSYSAGGGYT
CDR3 length: 15; J gene: TRBJ2-5; V gene: TRBV7-3; clone size: .; CDR3 protein: ASSFPPRRIWAETQY
CDR3 length: 12; J gene: TRBJ2-1; V gene: TRBV3-1/TRBV3-2; clone size: .; CDR3 protein: ASCGTGYNNEQF
CDR3 length: 14; J gene: TRBJ2-2; V gene: TRBV7-9; clone size: .; CDR3 protein: ASSANRVGNTGELF
CDR3 length: 10; J gene: TRBJ2-1; V gene: TRBV14; clone size: .; CDR3 protein: ASSSTGGPQF
CDR3 length: 13; J gene: TRBJ1-4; V gene: TRBV5-1; clone size: .; CDR3 protein: ASSQSTGTNEKLF
CDR3 length: 11; J gene: TRBJ1-2; V gene: TRBV6-6; clone size: .; CDR3 protein: ATQGQGNYGYT
CDR3 length: 13; J gene: TRBJ2-7; V gene: TRBV7-2; clone size: few; CDR3 protein: ASSLGTGSGYEQY
CDR3 length: 12; J gene: TRBJ1-2; V gene: TRBV28; clone size: .; CDR3 protein: ASTMGGSGYGYT
CDR3 length: 13; J gene: TRBJ1-2; V gene: TRBV5-1; clone size: .; CDR3 protein: ASSPGQGVNYGYT
CDR3 length: 14; J gene: TRBJ2-7; V gene: TRBV28; clone size: .; CDR3 protein: ASEGTSGSRIYEQY
CDR3 length: 13; J gene: TRBJ2-5; V gene: TRBV6-4; clone size: .; CDR3 protein: ASSERSGPRETQY
CDR3 length: 15; J gene: TRBJ2-7; V gene: TRBV28; clone size: .; CDR3 protein: ASSSPTSGRTSYEQY
CDR3 length: 13; J gene: TRBJ2-4; V gene: TRBV13; clone size: .; CDR3 protein: ATGVVGRAKNIQY
CDR3 length: 10; J gene: TRBJ2-3; V gene: TRBV5-1; clone size: .; CDR3 protein: ASSLGADTQY
CDR3 length: 14; J gene: TRBJ2-7; V gene: TRBV5-1; clone size: .; CDR3 protein: ASGPGRDRASYEQY
CDR3 length: 13; J gene: TRBJ1-4; V gene: TRBV6-2/TRBV6-3; clone size: .; CDR3 protein: ASSWTGGAAEKLF
CDR3 length: 13; J gene: TRBJ2-4; V gene: TRBV7-8; clone size: few; CDR3 protein: ASSLGARQGNIQY
CDR3 length: 14; J gene: TRBJ2-4; V gene: TRBV7-8; clone size: .; CDR3 protein: ASSSVLTGAKNIQY
CDR3 length: 13; J gene: TRBJ2-7; V gene: TRBV6-1; clone size: .; CDR3 protein: ASSETPTGGDEQY
CDR3 length: 17; J gene: TRBJ1-4; V gene: TRBV9; clone size: .; CDR3 protein: ASNQGRGPTSKQNEKLF
CDR3 length: 14; J gene: TRBJ2-1; V gene: TRBV27; clone size: many; CDR3 protein: ASTPLASGSSYEQF
CDR3 length: 11; J gene: TRBJ2-5; V gene: TRBV3-1/TRBV3-2; clone size: .; CDR3 protein: ASTHLSQETQY